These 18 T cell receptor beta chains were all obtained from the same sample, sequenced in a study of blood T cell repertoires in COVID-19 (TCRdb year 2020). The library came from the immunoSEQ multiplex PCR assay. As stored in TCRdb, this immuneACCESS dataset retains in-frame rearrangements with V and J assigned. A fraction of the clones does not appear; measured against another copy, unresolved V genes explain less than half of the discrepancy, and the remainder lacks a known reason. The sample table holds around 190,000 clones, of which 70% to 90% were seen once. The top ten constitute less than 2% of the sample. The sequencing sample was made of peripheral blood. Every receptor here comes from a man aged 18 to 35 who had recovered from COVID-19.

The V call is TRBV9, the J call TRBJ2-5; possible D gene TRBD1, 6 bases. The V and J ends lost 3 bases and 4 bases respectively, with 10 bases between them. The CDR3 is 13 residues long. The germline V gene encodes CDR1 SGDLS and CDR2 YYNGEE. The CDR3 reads CASSGTGLETQYF. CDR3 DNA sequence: TGTGCCAGCAGCGGTACAGGGTTAGAGACCCAGTACTTC.

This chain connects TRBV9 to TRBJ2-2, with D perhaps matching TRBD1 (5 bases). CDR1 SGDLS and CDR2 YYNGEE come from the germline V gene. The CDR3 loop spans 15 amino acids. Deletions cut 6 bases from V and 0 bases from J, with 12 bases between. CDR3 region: CASTRRGTNTGELFF. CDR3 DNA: TGTGCCAGCACCAGAAGGGGAACGAACACCGGGGAGCTGTTTTTT.

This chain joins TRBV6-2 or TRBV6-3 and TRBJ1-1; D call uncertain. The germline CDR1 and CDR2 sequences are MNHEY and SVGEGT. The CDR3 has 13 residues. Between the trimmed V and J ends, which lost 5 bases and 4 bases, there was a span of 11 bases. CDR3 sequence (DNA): TGTGCCAGCAGTCTAGGGAGGGTCACTGAAGCTTTCTTT. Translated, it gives CASSLGRVTEAFF.

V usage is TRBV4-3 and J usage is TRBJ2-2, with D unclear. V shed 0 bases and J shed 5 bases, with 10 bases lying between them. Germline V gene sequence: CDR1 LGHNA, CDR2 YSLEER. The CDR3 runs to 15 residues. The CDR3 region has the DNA TGCGCCAGCAGCCAAGATTGGGCAGCAACCGGGGAGCTGTTTTTT. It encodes CASSQDWAATGELFF.

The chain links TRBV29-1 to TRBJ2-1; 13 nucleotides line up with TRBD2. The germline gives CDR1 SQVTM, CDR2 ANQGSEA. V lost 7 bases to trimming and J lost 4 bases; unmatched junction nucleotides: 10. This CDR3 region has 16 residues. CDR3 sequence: CSGRLAGGGRYNEQFF. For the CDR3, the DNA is TGCAGCGGTAGACTAGCGGGAGGAGGCCGATACAATGAGCAGTTCTTC.

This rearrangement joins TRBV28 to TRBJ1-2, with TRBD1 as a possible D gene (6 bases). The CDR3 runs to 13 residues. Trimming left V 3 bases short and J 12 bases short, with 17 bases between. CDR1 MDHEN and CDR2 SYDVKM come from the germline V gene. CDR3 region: CASSFAGAGVNTF. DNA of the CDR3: TGTGCCAGCAGTTTTGCGGGGGCCGGGGTGAACACCTTC.

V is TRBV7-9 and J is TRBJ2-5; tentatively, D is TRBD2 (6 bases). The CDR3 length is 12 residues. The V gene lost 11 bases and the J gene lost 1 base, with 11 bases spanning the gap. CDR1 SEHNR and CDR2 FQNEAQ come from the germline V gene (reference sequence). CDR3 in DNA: TGTGCCGGCGGGACCTCCCAAGAGACCCAGTACTTC. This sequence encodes CAGGTSQETQYF. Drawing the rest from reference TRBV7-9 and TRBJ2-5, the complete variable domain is DTGVSQNPRHKITKRGQNVTFRCDPISEHNRLYWYRQTLGQGPEFLTYFQNEAQLEKSRLLSDRFSAERPKGSFSTLEIQRTEQGDSAMYLCAGGTSQETQYFGPGTRLLVL.

CDR3: CASSLPTGANYGYTF. The DNA of the CDR3 is TGTGCCAGCAGCCTTCCCACAGGGGCTAACTATGGCTACACCTTC. The chain combines TRBV12-1 with TRBJ1-2; the D call in the table, TRBD1, was not verified against the DNA. TRBV12-1 is labeled a pseudogene. The CDR3 consists of 15 residues.

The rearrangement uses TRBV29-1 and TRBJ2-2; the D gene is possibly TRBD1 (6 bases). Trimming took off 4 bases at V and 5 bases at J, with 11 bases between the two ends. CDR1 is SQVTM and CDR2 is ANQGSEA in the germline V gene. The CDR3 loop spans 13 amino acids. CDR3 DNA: TGCAGCGTTGTGCGGACAGTAACCGGGGAGCTGTTTTTT. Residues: CSVVRTVTGELFF.

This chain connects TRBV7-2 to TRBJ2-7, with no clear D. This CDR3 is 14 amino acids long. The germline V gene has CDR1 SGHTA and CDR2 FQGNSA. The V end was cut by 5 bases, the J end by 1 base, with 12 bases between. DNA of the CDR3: TGTGCCAGCAGCCCTCGGCAGGCATCCTACGAGCAGTACTTC. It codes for CASSPRQASYEQYF.

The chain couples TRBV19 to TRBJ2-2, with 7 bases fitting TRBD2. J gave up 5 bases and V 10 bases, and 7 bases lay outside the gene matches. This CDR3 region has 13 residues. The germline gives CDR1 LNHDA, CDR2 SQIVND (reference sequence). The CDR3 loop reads CATPGGRTGELFF. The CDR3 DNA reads TGTGCCACCCCGGGGGGTCGGACCGGGGAGCTGTTTTTT. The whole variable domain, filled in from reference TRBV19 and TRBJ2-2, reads DGGITQSPKYLFRKEGQNVTLSCEQNLNHDAMYWYRQDPGQGLRLIYYSQIVNDFQKGDIAEGYSVSREKKESFPLTVTSAQKNPTAFYLCATPGGRTGELFFGEGSRLTVL.

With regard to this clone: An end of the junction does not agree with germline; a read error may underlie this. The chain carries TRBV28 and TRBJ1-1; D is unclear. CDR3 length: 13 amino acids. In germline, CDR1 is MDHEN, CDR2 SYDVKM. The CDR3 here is CASSGRSRSGVGF. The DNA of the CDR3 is TGTGCCAGCAGTGGCCGTTCCCGTAGTGGAGTGGGCTTT.

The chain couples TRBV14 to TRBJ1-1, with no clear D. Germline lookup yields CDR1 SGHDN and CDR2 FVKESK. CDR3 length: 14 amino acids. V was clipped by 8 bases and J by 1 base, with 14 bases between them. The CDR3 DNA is TGTGCCAGCGAACTCATTCCCGCGAACACTGAAGCTTTCTTT. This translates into CASELIPANTEAFF.

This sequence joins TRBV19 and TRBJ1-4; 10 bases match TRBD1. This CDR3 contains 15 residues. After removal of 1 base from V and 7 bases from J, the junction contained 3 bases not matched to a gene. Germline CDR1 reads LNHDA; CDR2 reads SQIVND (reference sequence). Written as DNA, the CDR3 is TGTGCCAGTAGTATAGGAGACAGGGGGCGTGAAAAACTGTTTTTT. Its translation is CASSIGDRGREKLFF.

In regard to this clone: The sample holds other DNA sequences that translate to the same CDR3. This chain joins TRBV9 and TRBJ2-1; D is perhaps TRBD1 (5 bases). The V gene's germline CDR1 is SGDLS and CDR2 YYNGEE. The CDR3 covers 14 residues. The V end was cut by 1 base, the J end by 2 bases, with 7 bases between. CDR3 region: CASSVSGTYNEQFF. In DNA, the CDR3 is TGTGCCAGCAGCGTATCAGGGACCTACAATGAGCAGTTCTTC.

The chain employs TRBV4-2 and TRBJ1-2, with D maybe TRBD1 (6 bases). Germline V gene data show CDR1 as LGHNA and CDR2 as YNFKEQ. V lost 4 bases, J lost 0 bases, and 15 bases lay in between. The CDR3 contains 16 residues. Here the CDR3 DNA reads TGTGCCAGCAGCCTAAACAGGGATAGGGCTAACTATGGCTACACCTTC. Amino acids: CASSLNRDRANYGYTF.

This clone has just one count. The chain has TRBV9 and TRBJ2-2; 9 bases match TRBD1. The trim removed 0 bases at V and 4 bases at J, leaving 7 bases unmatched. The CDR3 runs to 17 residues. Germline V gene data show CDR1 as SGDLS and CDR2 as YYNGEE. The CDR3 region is CASSVGLNRGPTGELFF. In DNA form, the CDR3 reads TGTGCCAGCAGCGTAGGACTCAACAGGGGGCCCACCGGGGAGCTGTTTTTT.

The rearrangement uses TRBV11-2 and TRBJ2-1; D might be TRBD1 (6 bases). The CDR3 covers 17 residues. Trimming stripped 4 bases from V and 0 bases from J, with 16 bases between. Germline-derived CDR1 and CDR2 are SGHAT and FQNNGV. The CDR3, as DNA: TGTGCCAGCAGCTCAGGCAAGACAGGAAGCTCCTACAATGAGCAGTTCTTC. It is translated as CASSSGKTGSSYNEQFF.